The 6 T cell receptor beta chains given below trace back to one sample, sequenced in a study of shared clonotypes between healthy human individuals. TCRdb's copy holds only in-frame clones and misses some; the assay was immunoSEQ multiplex PCR. The top ten clones hold approximately 0.12% of a sample with around 640,000 clones, 95% to 97% of them seen once. The naive CD8 population came from CD45RO-negative cells selected for CCR7, without terminally differentiated effector memory CD45RA+ cells. Material for sequencing was naive CD8+ T cells sorted from blood. The receptors derive from a woman in her 30s in good health.

The rearrangement uses TRBV27 and TRBJ1-5; D unclear. CDR3 length: 13 residues. Trimming stripped 4 bases from V and 7 bases from J, with 11 bases between. Looked up from germline, CDR1 is MNHEY and CDR2 is SMNVEV (reference sequence). The CDR3 here is CASSSWAGQPQHF. DNA for the CDR3: TGTGCCAGCAGTTCTTGGGCCGGGCAGCCCCAGCATTTT.

V gene TRBV7-2 combines with J gene TRBJ2-2; a weak D match, TRBD1 (6 bases). Germline-derived CDR1 and CDR2 are SGHTA and FQGNSA. The CDR3 has 14 residues. V was trimmed by 7 bases and J by 7 bases, leaving 16 bases between them. The CDR3 sequence is CASTPMGAYGELFF. The CDR3 bases are TGTGCCAGCACCCCTATGGGGGCTTACGGGGAGCTGTTTTTT.

The chain couples TRBV29-1 to TRBJ2-3; a possible D gene is TRBD1 (5 bases). V was cut by 8 bases and J by 3 bases, with 24 bases left in between. The germline V gene encodes CDR1 SQVTM and CDR2 ANQGSEA. This CDR3 region has 16 residues. The CDR3 bases are TGCAGCAAACAATCTGGGGAAGGGGTTAGGACAGATACGCAGTATTTT. This encodes CSKQSGEGVRTDTQYF.

This clone was detected only once. The chain employs TRBV11-2 and TRBJ1-2; tentatively, D is TRBD1 (6 bases). This CDR3 comprises 13 residues. Germline V lookup: CDR1 SGHAT, CDR2 FQNNGV. Between the trimmed V and J ends, which lost 5 bases and 8 bases, there was a span of 15 bases. The CDR3 DNA reads TGTGCCAGCAGCGGGGCAGGGGAGATCGGCTACACCTTC. The encoded protein is CASSGAGEIGYTF.

The V gene is TRBV28, the J gene TRBJ2-7; tentative D call: TRBD1 (5 bases). Germline CDR1 reads MDHEN; CDR2 reads SYDVKM. CDR3 length equals 15 residues. Trimming removed 4 bases from V and 2 bases from J, with 15 bases in between. The CDR3, as DNA: TGTGCCAGCAGTTCCCCGGACACTCGGACCTACGAGCAGTACTTC. Protein product: CASSSPDTRTYEQYF.

J is TRBJ2-5 and V is TRBV30; 14 bases match TRBD2. CDR1 is GTSNPN and CDR2 is SVGIG in the germline V gene (reference sequence). J was trimmed by 5 bases and V by 7 bases; bases with no gene match: 3. This CDR3 spans 13 amino acids. CDR3: CALGLAGAETQYF. The DNA of the CDR3 is TGTGCCTTGGGACTAGCGGGAGCTGAGACCCAGTACTTC.